A selection of T cell receptor beta chains follows, all from one sample in a study of Ad26.COV2.S vaccination and SARS-CoV-2 variants. Generated by immunoSEQ multiplex PCR, the TCRdb table keeps only in-frame clones and is missing some. The sample lists 350,000 to 400,000 clones, 75% to 90% occurring once. Here the sequenced sample was peripheral blood, taken in a trial of Ad26.COV2.S vaccine versus placebo. Receptors were obtained from a person between 18 and 65 years old who received the Ad26.COV2.S COVID-19 vaccine or a placebo. Each CDR3 is given with its conserved first and last residue. Fields, in order: V gene, D gene, clone size, J gene, CDR3 protein, CDR3 DNA. D genes are given only for firm matches. Some rows mark clone size as missing; the rest say once, few, many or name a class of expanded clone.

>TRBV5-1|.|.|TRBJ2-5
CARQPEDQETQYF
TGCGCCAGACAGCCGGAGGACCAAGAGACCCAGTACTTC
>TRBV6-2/TRBV6-3|TRBD2|once|TRBJ2-1
CASSLRTSGRSGEQFF
TGTGCCAGCAGTTTACGGACTAGCGGGAGATCTGGTGAGCAGTTCTTC
>TRBV30|TRBD1|.|TRBJ2-7
CAWSVGTGNYEQYF
TGTGCCTGGAGCGTGGGGACAGGGAACTACGAGCAGTACTTC
>TRBV6-1|.|.|TRBJ1-3
CASSEGFSGNTIYF
TGTGCCAGCAGTGAGGGATTCTCTGGAAACACCATATATTTT
>TRBV19|TRBD1|.|TRBJ1-2
CASSTRTGGAYGYTF
TGTGCCAGTAGTACCCGGACAGGGGGGGCGTATGGCTACACCTTC
>TRBV23-1|TRBD2|.|TRBJ2-1
CASSPRTREDVPYNEQFF
TGCGCCAGCAGTCCCCGGACTAGAGAAGACGTCCCCTACAATGAGCAGTTCTTC
>TRBV13|TRBD2|.|TRBJ2-3
CASSSSGPLAGAADTQYF
TGTGCCAGCAGCTCCTCGGGGCCTCTAGCGGGAGCCGCAGATACGCAGTATTTT
>TRBV30|.|.|TRBJ1-5
CAWSVRSGDQPQHF
TGTGCCTGGAGTGTAAGGTCAGGGGATCAGCCCCAGCATTTT
>TRBV30|TRBD1|.|TRBJ2-7
CAWSTGEPYEQYF
TGTGCCTGGAGTACAGGGGAGCCCTACGAGCAGTACTTC
>TRBV24-1|.|.|TRBJ2-1
CATSSLFF
TGTGCCACCAGTAGTCTGTTCTTC
>TRBV2|.|.|TRBJ2-1
CASSEMGDNEQFF
TGTGCCAGCAGTGAAATGGGTGACAATGAGCAGTTCTTC
>TRBV5-1|.|.|TRBJ2-7
CASSSDYLSYEQYF
TGCGCCAGCAGCTCAGACTATCTCTCCTACGAGCAGTACTTC
>TRBV12-3/TRBV12-4|.|.|TRBJ2-5
CASSWTEQETQYF
TGTGCCAGCAGTTGGACAGAGCAAGAGACCCAGTACTTC
>TRBV11-2|TRBD2|once|TRBJ2-7
CASSWTSGRDYEQYF
TGTGCCAGCAGCTGGACTAGCGGGAGGGACTACGAGCAGTACTTC
>TRBV14|TRBD2|.|TRBJ2-1
CASSQVGGSPYNEQFF
TGTGCCAGCAGCCAAGTCGGGGGGAGCCCCTACAATGAGCAGTTCTTC
>TRBV20-1|TRBD2|.|TRBJ2-2
CSASRGGSGTGELFF
TGCAGTGCTAGTAGGGGCGGGAGTGGCACCGGGGAGCTGTTTTTT
>TRBV9|TRBD1|.|TRBJ1-5
CASSPGQGSQPQHF
TGTGCCAGCAGTCCGGGACAGGGCAGTCAGCCCCAGCATTTT
>TRBV4-1|TRBD2|.|TRBJ2-1
CASSRGQALSGRHYNEQFF
TGCGCCAGCAGCCGAGGACAGGCCCTTAGCGGGAGGCACTACAATGAGCAGTTCTTC
>TRBV27|.|.|TRBJ2-1
CASRANLVNEQFF
TGTGCCAGCAGGGCCAATCTAGTCAATGAGCAGTTCTTC
>TRBV29-1|TRBD1|once|TRBJ1-1
CSALGDRGLRNTEAFF
TGCAGCGCCCTGGGGGACAGGGGGCTGAGGAACACTGAAGCTTTCTTT
>TRBV24-1|.|.|TRBJ1-5
CATSDPGSQPQHF
TGTGCCACCAGTGATCCAGGGAGTCAGCCCCAGCATTTT
>TRBV30|.|.|TRBJ1-3
CAWRAPGFDTIYF
TGTGCCTGGAGAGCCCCCGGGTTTGACACCATATATTTT
>TRBV5-5|.|.|TRBJ2-7
CASSLTVYEQYF
TGTGCCAGCAGCTTGACAGTCTACGAGCAGTACTTC
>TRBV28|.|.|TRBJ1-1
CASSPYTGRKANTEAFF
TGTGCCAGCAGTCCCTACACAGGACGTAAGGCGAACACTGAAGCTTTCTTT
>TRBV5-1|TRBD1|.|TRBJ2-5
CASRRQGQETQYF
TGCGCCAGCAGAAGACAGGGTCAAGAGACCCAGTACTTC
>TRBV19|TRBD2|.|TRBJ2-7
CASSEHSAGGPYEQYF
TGTGCCAGTAGTGAGCACTCCGCGGGAGGCCCCTACGAGCAGTACTTC
>TRBV10-3|.|.|TRBJ1-2
CAISAYIDGYTF
TGTGCCATCAGTGCGTACATAGATGGCTACACCTTC
>TRBV5-1|TRBD2|.|TRBJ2-1
CASSQEGGLAPSSYNEQFF
TGCGCCAGCAGCCAAGAAGGGGGACTAGCTCCGAGCTCCTACAATGAGCAGTTCTTC
>TRBV5-6|.|.|TRBJ1-6
CASSLDGQLNSPLHF
TGTGCCAGCAGCTTGGACGGTCAATTAAATTCACCCCTCCACTTT
>TRBV4-2|.|.|TRBJ2-7
CASSQARDNPYEQYF
TGTGCCAGCAGCCAAGCCCGGGACAACCCCTACGAGCAGTACTTC
>TRBV6-6|TRBD1|.|TRBJ2-7
CASSKIPGGSGYEQYF
TGTGCCAGCAGTAAGATTCCAGGGGGCTCGGGGTACGAGCAGTACTTC
>TRBV18|TRBD1|.|TRBJ1-1
CASSRTGTGVNTEAFF
TGTGCCAGCTCACGCACCGGGACAGGGGTGAACACTGAAGCTTTCTTT
>TRBV7-2|.|.|TRBJ1-1
CASSIQSTEAFF
TGTGCCAGCAGCATCCAGAGCACTGAAGCTTTCTTT
>TRBV6-5|TRBD1|once|TRBJ1-5
CASSTGQGNQPQHF
TGTGCCAGCAGTACCGGACAGGGCAATCAGCCCCAGCATTTT
>TRBV7-6|TRBD1|.|TRBJ2-1
CASSLKLGTGPDEQFF
TGTGCCAGCAGCTTAAAACTAGGGACAGGGCCCGATGAGCAGTTCTTC
>TRBV5-5|.|.|TRBJ1-1
CASTPPGGPEAFF
TGTGCCAGCACCCCTCCGGGTGGGCCTGAAGCTTTCTTT
>TRBV19|TRBD1|.|TRBJ2-5
CASSSTTGAMYQETQYF
TGTGCCAGTAGTAGTACCACAGGGGCTATGTACCAAGAGACCCAGTACTTC
>TRBV7-3|.|.|TRBJ2-5
CASSSSGAGGLETQYF
TGTGCCAGCAGCTCCTCGGGGGCAGGGGGACTGGAGACCCAGTACTTC
>TRBV27|.|.|TRBJ1-6
CASSLQGDKSPLHF
TGTGCCAGCAGTTTACAGGGAGATAAGTCACCCCTCCACTTT
>TRBV19|.|.|TRBJ1-2
CASSIEEGLNYGYTF
TGTGCCAGTAGTATAGAAGAGGGACTCAACTATGGCTACACCTTC
>TRBV19|.|.|TRBJ2-2
CASSIEPGNSGELFF
TGTGCCAGTAGTATCGAGCCAGGGAATTCGGGGGAGCTGTTTTTT
>TRBV6-5|TRBD2|.|TRBJ2-1
CASSYSVGLAAHEQFF
TGTGCCAGCAGTTACTCGGTCGGACTAGCGGCCCATGAGCAGTTCTTC
>TRBV3-1/TRBV3-2|.|once|TRBJ2-2
CASSQARGPNTGELFF
TGTGCCAGCAGCCAAGCCAGGGGCCCAAACACCGGGGAGCTGTTTTTT
>TRBV5-5|.|.|TRBJ2-5
CASSGGSQETQYF
TGTGCCAGCAGTGGGGGCAGCCAAGAGACCCAGTACTTC
>TRBV6-5|.|once|TRBJ2-3
CASSYSKGTGTQYF
TGTGCCAGCAGTTACTCGAAAGGAACGGGTACGCAGTATTTT
>TRBV9|TRBD1|once|TRBJ2-2
CASSFGQGATGELFF
TGTGCCAGCAGCTTCGGACAGGGGGCTACCGGGGAGCTGTTTTTT
>TRBV5-5|.|.|TRBJ1-5
CASSQRREQPQHF
TGTGCCAGCAGCCAACGGCGGGAACAGCCCCAGCATTTT
>TRBV19|TRBD2|.|TRBJ2-4
CASSMKPPSSGRFQNIQYF
TGTGCCAGTAGTATGAAACCCCCCTCTAGCGGGAGGTTCCAAAACATTCAGTACTTC
>TRBV7-3|TRBD2|.|TRBJ2-2
CASSHKTGGGTGELFF
TGTGCCAGCAGCCATAAAACGGGAGGGGGCACCGGGGAGCTGTTTTTT
>TRBV3-1/TRBV3-2|.|.|TRBJ1-5
CASSQDRAQPQHF
TGTGCCAGCAGCCAAGACAGGGCTCAGCCCCAGCATTTT
>TRBV19|TRBD1|.|TRBJ1-5
CASSFNRGNQPQHF
TGTGCCAGTAGTTTTAACAGGGGTAATCAGCCCCAGCATTTT
>TRBV7-2|.|.|TRBJ1-5
CASSLEFHNQPQHF
TGTGCCAGCAGCTTAGAATTCCACAATCAGCCCCAGCATTTT
>TRBV3-1/TRBV3-2|.|.|TRBJ2-2
CASSPPRGSNTGELFF
TGTGCCAGCAGCCCCCCCCGGGGATCGAACACCGGGGAGCTGTTTTTT
>TRBV30|.|.|TRBJ1-5
CAWSPRGNQPQHF
TGTGCCTGGAGTCCCCGGGGAAATCAGCCCCAGCATTTT
>TRBV5-1|.|.|TRBJ2-1
CASSRSSSGLHNEQFF
TGCGCCAGCAGCCGAAGCAGCAGCGGGCTTCACAATGAGCAGTTCTTC
>TRBV6-4|TRBD2|few|TRBJ2-1
CASSDGAGELYEQFF
TGTGCCAGCAGTGACGGGGCGGGAGAGCTGTATGAGCAGTTCTTC
>TRBV30|.|few|TRBJ2-1
CAWTFLANYNEQFF
TGTGCCTGGACCTTTCTAGCGAACTACAATGAGCAGTTCTTC